One sample yielded the 15 T cell receptor beta chains listed below, sequenced in a study of monozygotic twins with inflammatory bowel disease (dated by TCRdb to about 2019). The library was built by means of 5' RACE. This sample was sequenced with an Illumina HiSeq 2500. Through TCRdb reprocessing, the reads give one entry per CDR3 protein sequence; DNA is omitted. The sample's records list 150,000 to 200,000 distinct CDR3 sequences. The top ten clones comprise more than 2.5% of the sample. Sequenced sample: blood. The receptors stem from a human donor with ulcerative colitis or Crohn's disease, or a healthy co-twin of an affected twin (not recorded which).

The chain is built from TRBV18 and TRBJ2-7; TCRdb designates TRBD2, a call that cannot be tested without DNA. Germline-derived CDR1 and CDR2 are KGHSH and LQKENI. The CDR3 has 16 residues. This CDR3 is CASSPTSLAGGFEQYF. Looking up the rest from reference TRBV18 and TRBJ2-7 gives the full variable domain: NAGVMQNPRHLVRRRGQEARLRCSPMKGHSHVYWYRQLPEEGLKFMVYLQKENIIDESGMPKERFSAEFPKEGPSILRIQQVVRGDSAAYFCASSPTSLAGGFEQYFGPGTRLTVT.

The chain employs TRBV4-2 and TRBJ1-3. The CDR3 loop spans 16 amino acids. Germline V gene data show CDR1 as LGHNA and CDR2 as YNFKEQ. The CDR3 protein is CASSQERRISGNTIYF.

The chain's CDR3 is CASSQDREQETQYF. The chain joins TRBV4-1 to TRBJ2-5; TCRdb calls TRBD2, which cannot be checked without DNA. The CDR3 is 14 amino acids. The V gene's germline CDR1 is MGHRA and CDR2 YSYEKL.

The chain couples TRBV10-3 to TRBJ2-7; absent DNA, TCRdb's TRBD2 call cannot be checked. The CDR3 runs 15 residues. Per the germline V gene, CDR1 is ENHRY and CDR2 is SYGVKD. The CDR3 loop is CAISEERVYSYEQYF.

The chain couples TRBV6-5 to TRBJ1-2; there is no DNA to check the TCRdb D call of TRBD1. CDR1 is MNHEY and CDR2 is SVGAGI in the germline V gene. There are 15 residues in the CDR3. The CDR3 loop is CASSYLGGPPVGYTF.

The chain has TRBV5-1 and TRBJ1-1. In germline, CDR1 is SGHRS, CDR2 YFSETQ. The CDR3 is 13 residues long. The CDR3 protein is CASSLVSYTEAIF.

The V and J genes are TRBV20-1 and TRBJ2-7; there is no DNA to check the TCRdb D call of TRBD1. This CDR3 spans 16 amino acids. Looked up from germline, CDR1 is DFQATT and CDR2 is SNEGSKA (reference sequence). The CDR3 reads CSARGQGVLRPYEQYF.

This chain connects TRBV4-3 to TRBJ2-1. The V gene's germline CDR1 is LGHNA and CDR2 YSLEER. The CDR3 extends over 14 amino acids. CDR3 amino acids: CASSQDLGDNEQFF.

The chain links TRBV18 to TRBJ1-1. Germline values: CDR1 KGHSH, CDR2 LQKENI. The CDR3 is made up of 14 amino acids. CDR3 sequence reads: CASSPQGMGTDAFF.

This chain uses TRBV10-3 with TRBJ2-2; the TCRdb D gene call, TRBD2, has no DNA to confirm it. This CDR3 is 16 amino acids long. The germline gives CDR1 ENHRY, CDR2 SYGVKD. CDR3 residues: CAITAGTSGIAGELFF.

This chain's CDR3 is CAARGGIGETQYF. V is TRBV10-3 and J is TRBJ2-5. Germline CDR1 ENHRY, CDR2 SYGVKD. The CDR3 extends over 13 amino acids.

The chain recombines TRBV20-1 with TRBJ2-7. Germline CDR1 reads DFQATT; CDR2 reads SNEGSKA (reference sequence). The CDR3 runs 12 residues. This chain's CDR3 is CSARGTAYEQYF.

The chain employs TRBV10-3 and TRBJ2-2; lacking DNA, the TRBD1 call made by TCRdb goes unchecked. The germline CDR1 and CDR2 sequences are ENHRY and SYGVKD. There are 15 residues in the CDR3. CDR3 sequence reads: CAIWDRGRGTGELFF.

This chain connects TRBV5-1 to TRBJ2-1; TCRdb's D call, TRBD1, is unchecked because there is no DNA. The CDR3 sequence is 16 residues long. Germline assignment: CDR1 SGHRS and CDR2 YFSETQ. CDR3 sequence: CASSLGGGGSYNEQFF.

The rearrangement links TRBV4-1 to TRBJ2-7; the D call from TCRdb, TRBD1, cannot be confirmed without DNA. Germline V gene sequence: CDR1 MGHRA, CDR2 YSYEKL. The CDR3 runs to 15 residues. The CDR3 region is CASSHSQRGVYEQYF.